These 26 T cell receptor beta chains were sequenced from one sample in a study of OX40 agonist ivuxolimab in advanced cancers. Library preparation was by the immunoSEQ multiplex PCR assay. The table was pulled from immuneACCESS by TCRdb, which kept in-frame rearrangements only. Such tables lose some clones; where checked, under half of the loss comes from unresolved V genes, and the rest has no known cause. The sample table shows under 90,000 clones, and more than 85% are seen once. The ten largest clonotypes hold 0.85% to 1% of the sample. The specimen comprised CD4+ or CD8+ T cells sorted from blood, sampled in a trial of the OX40 agonist ivuxolimab. These receptors originate from an adult with an advanced solid tumor such as melanoma, head and neck, liver or kidney cancer.

The genes are TRBV10-3 and TRBJ2-7, with D hard to call. The V end lost 0 bases, the J end lost 0 bases, and 9 bases lay between the germline ends. Germline V gene data show CDR1 as ENHRY and CDR2 as SYGVKD. This CDR3 is built from 15 residues. The CDR3 DNA reads TGTGCCATCAGTGAGTCCGCAGGCCTCTCCTACGAGCAGTACTTC. Amino acids: CAISESAGLSYEQYF.

This clone has just one count. The chain links TRBV14 to TRBJ2-5, with D possibly TRBD2 on 6 matching bases. The J call is uncertain, as TRBJ2-7 better fits the DNA end. The CDR3 loop spans 15 amino acids. CDR1 and CDR2 from the germline V gene are SGHDN and FVKESK. For the CDR3, the DNA is TGTGCCAGCAGCCACGTTAGTCAACAGCGGGACGAGCAGTACTTC. Translation: CASSHVSQQRDEQYF.

The V and J genes are TRBV7-3 and TRBJ2-2; D call uncertain. The CDR3 extends over 15 amino acids. Germline V gene data show CDR1 as SGHTA and CDR2 as FQGTGA. Trimming left V 5 bases short and J 1 base short, with 11 bases between. CDR3 loop: CASSLMSGNTGELFF. Here the CDR3 DNA reads TGTGCCAGCAGCCTTATGTCCGGGAACACCGGGGAGCTGTTTTTT.

This clone was counted a few times. V and J are TRBV7-2 and TRBJ2-7; no firm D call. The germline V gene has CDR1 SGHTA and CDR2 FQGNSA. V was pared by 1 base and J by 1 base, with 14 bases between. The length of the CDR3 is 16 residues. In DNA form, the CDR3 reads TGTGCCAGCAGCTTAGGGTCCAACATCCCTTCCTACGAGCAGTACTTC. Translated: CASSLGSNIPSYEQYF.

The chain combines TRBV7-2 with TRBJ2-3, with D tentatively TRBD2 (5 bases). The CDR3 runs 14 residues. Germline V gene lookup returns CDR1 SGHTA and CDR2 FQGNSA. V was clipped by 5 bases and J by 6 bases, with 15 bases between them. In nucleotides, the CDR3 is TGTGCCAGCAGCCCAATGTCGACTATCGATACGCAGTATTTT. This encodes CASSPMSTIDTQYF.

The genes are TRBV6-6 and TRBJ2-1; the D gene is possibly TRBD2 (5 bases). The CDR3 has 10 amino acids. The germline V and J ends were trimmed by 10 bases and 10 bases, with 11 bases remaining between them. In germline, CDR1 is MNHNY, CDR2 SVGAGI (reference sequence). CDR3 DNA: TGTGCCACGGCTTGGGAGGAGCAGTTCTTC. Translation gives CATAWEEQFF.

Notes on this clone: A read error may produce the germline difference seen at one junction end. The chain recombines TRBV5-6 with TRBJ1-1, with D maybe TRBD1 (5 bases). This CDR3 is 14 amino acids long. Germline CDR1 SGHDT, CDR2 YYEEEE. CDR3 nucleotide sequence: TGTGCCGGCAGCTTCGGGCGGGGCCGCACTGAAGCTTTCTTT. Its translation is CAGSFGRGRTEAFF. Full variable domain (outside the CDR3, taken from reference TRBV5-6 and TRBJ1-1): DAGVTQSPTHLIKTRGQQVTLRCSPKSGHDTVSWYQQALGQGPQFIFQYYEEEERQRGNFPDRFSGHQFPNYSSELNVNALLLGDSALYLCAGSFGRGRTEAFFGQGTRLTVV.

The rearrangement links TRBV30 to TRBJ1-4, with D possibly matching TRBD1 (6 bases). The CDR3 is 19 amino acids. Germline V gives CDR1 GTSNPN, CDR2 SVGIG (reference sequence). Trimming removed 2 bases from V and 0 bases from J, with 22 bases in between. The CDR3 DNA is TGTGCCTGGAGTCCTTCTCCCGGGACAAGGAGAGCAACTAATGAAAAACTGTTTTTT. It encodes CAWSPSPGTRRATNEKLFF.

V gene TRBV10-3 combines with J gene TRBJ2-7; 9 bases line up with TRBD2. V dropped 1 base and J dropped 1; count of bases not matched to a gene: 14. The CDR3 length is 19 residues. Germline V CDR1 and CDR2: ENHRY, SYGVKD. The CDR3 nucleotides are TGTGCCATCAGTGAGTATGAGTCTTCCCGGCGGGGGGGATCCTACGAGCAGTACTTC. The encoded protein is CAISEYESSRRGGSYEQYF.

The J gene is TRBJ2-3, the V gene TRBV27; 11 nucleotides agree with TRBD2. The V gene end was trimmed by 8 bases and the J gene end by 5 bases; junction bases not matched to a gene: 15. The CDR3 runs to 17 residues. Per the germline V gene, CDR1 is MNHEY and CDR2 is SMNVEV (reference sequence). The CDR3 sequence is CASSLSRLAGFRDTQYF. Written as DNA, the CDR3 is TGTGCCAGCTCGCTTTCCCGACTAGCGGGATTTCGAGATACGCAGTATTTT.

This clone came up once. The gene calls are TRBV2 and TRBJ1-3; the match to TRBD1 covers 8 bases. Per germline, CDR1 SNHLY and CDR2 FYNNEI. The J segment lost 2 bases and the V segment lost 4 bases, leaving 4 bases of the junction unmatched. This CDR3 has 15 residues. The CDR3 sequence: CASSGQGSTGNTIYF. CDR3 in DNA: TGTGCCAGCAGTGGACAGGGGTCAACTGGAAACACCATATATTTT.

J is TRBJ1-3 and V is TRBV27; no firm D call. The length of the CDR3 is 15 residues. Trimming shortened V by 5 bases and J by 3 bases, and 14 bases separated the two germline ends. CDR1 MNHEY and CDR2 SMNVEV come from the germline V gene (reference sequence). In DNA, the CDR3 is TGTGCCAGCAGTCCACGGGAGCCAGGTGGAAACACCATATATTTT. It codes for CASSPREPGGNTIYF.

This sequence joins TRBV6-5 and TRBJ1-2; no clear D gene. CDR3 length: 13 residues. Trimming took 8 bases from V and 0 from J, leaving 10 bases between them. Germline CDR1 MNHEY, CDR2 SVGAGI. The CDR3 is CASSDLTNYGYTF. CDR3 in DNA: TGTGCCAGCTCCGATCTAACTAACTATGGCTACACCTTC.

The V gene is TRBV7-2, the J gene TRBJ2-1; D not certain. Germline CDR1 and CDR2: SGHTA and FQGNSA. With 0 bases removed from V and 0 bases from J, the gap between germline ends came to 6 bases. There are 15 residues in the CDR3. CDR3 sequence: CASSLAASSYNEQFF. CDR3 sequence (DNA): TGTGCCAGCAGCTTAGCGGCTAGCTCCTACAATGAGCAGTTCTTC.

The chain employs TRBV7-2 and TRBJ2-1; no firm D call. With 3 bases removed from V and 6 bases from J, the gap between germline ends came to 12 bases. The CDR3 is 14 residues long. Germline lookup yields CDR1 SGHTA and CDR2 FQGNSA. The CDR3 DNA reads as TGTGCCAGCAGCTTTGGACGCCTGGCCAATGAGCAGTTCTTC. It yields the protein CASSFGRLANEQFF. The complete variable domain, with remaining parts taken from reference TRBV7-2 and TRBJ2-1, reads GAGVSQSPSNKVTEKGKDVELRCDPISGHTALYWYRQSLGQGLEFLIYFQGNSAPDKSGLPSDRFSAERTGGSVSTLTIQRTQQEDSAVYLCASSFGRLANEQFFGPGTRLTVL.

The gene calls are TRBV15 and TRBJ2-5, with a weak D call TRBD2 (6 bases). From germline, CDR1 is LNHNV and CDR2 YYDKDF (reference sequence). The CDR3 consists of 14 residues. Trimming took 1 base from V and 5 from J, leaving 11 bases between them. The CDR3 loop is CATSRVNRGETQYF. In DNA form, the CDR3 reads TGTGCCACCAGCAGAGTTAACCGGGGGGAGACCCAGTACTTC.

V usage is TRBV7-9 and J usage is TRBJ2-7; 8 bases agree with TRBD1. CDR3 length: 15 residues. Germline CDR1 and CDR2: SEHNR and FQNEAQ (reference sequence). The V gene end was trimmed by 5 bases and the J gene end by 7 bases; junction bases not matched to a gene: 13. In DNA form, the CDR3 reads TGTGCCAGCAGCGTTCGACAGGGGAAGGTGGGGGAGCAGTACTTC. This encodes CASSVRQGKVGEQYF.

The V gene is TRBV29-1, the J gene TRBJ1-2, with TRBD1 matching 7 bases. Germline V gives CDR1 SQVTM, CDR2 ANQGSEA. The V and J ends lost 6 bases and 0 bases, in that order; junction bases with no gene match: 7. CDR3 length: 14 amino acids. The CDR3 DNA reads TGCAGCGTCATGACAGGGTTTCCTAACTATGGCTACACCTTC. It codes for CSVMTGFPNYGYTF. Complete variable domain (other parts from reference TRBV29-1 and TRBJ1-2): SAVISQKPSRDICQRGTSLTIQCQVDSQVTMMFWYRQQPGQSLTLIATANQGSEATYESGFVIDKFPISRPNLTFSTLTVSNMSPEDSSIYLCSVMTGFPNYGYTFGSGTRLTVV.

Only a few counts were recorded for this clone. The chain combines TRBV6-5 with TRBJ2-7, with a weak D call TRBD1 (6 bases). The CDR3 sequence is 13 residues long. Trimming pared 4 bases from V and 7 bases from J, leaving 14 bases between. Germline values: CDR1 MNHEY, CDR2 SVGAGI. The CDR3 loop is CASSWGRGAEQYF. Written as DNA, the CDR3 is TGTGCCAGCAGTTGGGGCAGGGGTGCTGAGCAGTACTTC.

This clone has a single count. The rearrangement joins TRBV6-5 to TRBJ2-1; no reliable D call. Germline V CDR1 and CDR2: MNHEY, SVGAGI. Trimming removed 7 bases from V and 7 bases from J, with 17 bases in between. CDR3 length: 14 residues. Written as DNA, the CDR3 is TGTGCCAGCAAGGGCACTTCAGTGTTAAATGAGCAGTTCTTC. Its translation: CASKGTSVLNEQFF.

The rearrangement uses TRBV5-4 and TRBJ1-2, with a tentative D call TRBD1 (5 bases). Deletions cut 1 base from V and 4 bases from J, with 14 bases between. The germline CDR1 and CDR2 sequences are SGHNT and YYREEE (reference sequence). The CDR3 consists of 15 residues. The CDR3 nucleotides are TGTGCCAGCAGCTTGACGGGACTCGGTGGCTATGGCTACACCTTC. Translating it yields CASSLTGLGGYGYTF.

The CDR3 coding sequence is TGTGCTAGTGGTTTACCGAACACCGGGGAGCTGTTTTTT. Amino acids: CASGLPNTGELFF. J is TRBJ2-2 and V is TRBV12-5; D unclear. Trimming pared 3 bases from V and 0 bases from J, leaving 2 bases between. This CDR3 spans 13 amino acids. Germline-derived CDR1 and CDR2 are LGHNT and FRNRAP.

The chain recombines TRBV2 with TRBJ2-3; 7 nucleotides line up with TRBD2. This CDR3 contains 15 residues. Germline V lookup: CDR1 SNHLY, CDR2 FYNNEI. The trim removed 1 base at V and 6 bases at J, leaving 7 bases unmatched. The CDR3 nucleotides are TGTGCCAGCAGTGAAGGCGGGGGAAAGAGGGATACGCAGTATTTT. Translating it yields CASSEGGGKRDTQYF.

The chain has TRBV5-5 and TRBJ2-5; D is ambiguous. The CDR3 extends over 13 amino acids. The ends were cut back, 1 base at V and 4 bases at J, with 8 bases in the middle. Germline-derived CDR1 and CDR2 are SGHKS and YYEKEE (reference sequence). CDR3 sequence reads: CASSLPNSETQYF. CDR3 sequence (DNA): TGTGCCAGCAGCTTGCCCAATTCAGAGACCCAGTACTTC.

The DNA for the CDR3 is TGTGCCAGCAGCTGGGCAGACAGGGCGGCGAGCACTGAAGCTTTCTTT. Translation gives CASSWADRAASTEAFF. The chain joins TRBV7-2 to TRBJ1-1, with 7 nucleotides matching TRBD1. Trimming cost V 4 bases and J 4 bases; bases outside gene matches: 12. Germline assignment: CDR1 SGHTA and CDR2 FQGNSA. This CDR3 is 16 amino acids long.

This clone was counted once. The CDR3 region has the DNA TGTGCCAGCAGCTTAACGCGGGAGGCGAGAAATGAGCAGTTCTTC. This gives the protein CASSLTREARNEQFF. This chain links TRBV7-2 with TRBJ2-1; 8 nucleotides align to TRBD2. The CDR3 runs 15 residues. Germline V gene lookup returns CDR1 SGHTA and CDR2 FQGNSA. The trim removed 2 bases at V and 7 bases at J, leaving 7 bases unmatched. Using reference TRBV7-2 and TRBJ2-1 for the parts outside the CDR3, the full variable domain is GAGVSQSPSNKVTEKGKDVELRCDPISGHTALYWYRQSLGQGLEFLIYFQGNSAPDKSGLPSDRFSAERTGGSVSTLTIQRTQQEDSAVYLCASSLTREARNEQFFGPGTRLTVL.